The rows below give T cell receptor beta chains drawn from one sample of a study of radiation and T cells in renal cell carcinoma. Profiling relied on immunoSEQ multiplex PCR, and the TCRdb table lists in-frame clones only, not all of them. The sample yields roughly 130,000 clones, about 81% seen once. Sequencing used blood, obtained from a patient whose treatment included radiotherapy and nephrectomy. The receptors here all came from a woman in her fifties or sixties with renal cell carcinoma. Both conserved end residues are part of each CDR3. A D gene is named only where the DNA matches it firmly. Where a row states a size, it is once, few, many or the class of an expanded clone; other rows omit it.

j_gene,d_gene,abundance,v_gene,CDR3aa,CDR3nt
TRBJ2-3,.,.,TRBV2,CASSDPDTQYF,TGTGCCAGCAGTGACCCAGATACGCAGTATTTT
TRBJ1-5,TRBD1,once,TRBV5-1,CASSQSGTGDQPQHF,TGCGCCAGCAGCCAGTCCGGGACAGGGGATCAGCCCCAGCATTTT
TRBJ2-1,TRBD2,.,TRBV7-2,CASSLLAGPYNEQFF,TGTGCCAGCAGCTTACTAGCGGGACCCTACAATGAGCAGTTCTTC
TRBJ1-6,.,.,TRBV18,CASSPPSQGSPLHF,TGTGCCAGCTCACCACCCTCCCAGGGGTCACCCCTCCACTTT
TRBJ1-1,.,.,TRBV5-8,CASSLGVGRSEAFF,TGTGCCAGCAGCTTGGGGGTGGGCAGATCTGAAGCTTTCTTT
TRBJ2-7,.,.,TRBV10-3,CAIRTLSSYEQYF,TGTGCCATCAGGACGCTAAGCTCCTACGAGCAGTACTTC
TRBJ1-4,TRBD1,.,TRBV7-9,CASSFGDRGGRYEKLFF,TGTGCCAGCAGCTTCGGGGACAGGGGAGGAAGGTACGAAAAACTGTTTTTT
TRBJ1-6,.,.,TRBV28,CASSSVTPGNSPLHF,TGTGCCAGCAGTTCAGTTACCCCGGGTAATTCACCCCTCCACTTT
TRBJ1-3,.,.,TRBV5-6,CASSLNTGGNTIYF,TGTGCCAGCAGCTTAAACACGGGTGGAAACACCATATATTTT
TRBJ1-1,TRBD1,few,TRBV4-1,CASSQEGNRGTEAFF,TGCGCCAGCAGCCAAGAAGGAAACAGGGGAACTGAAGCTTTCTTT
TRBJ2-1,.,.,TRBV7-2,CASSTANYNEQFF,TGTGCCAGCAGCACCGCTAACTACAATGAGCAGTTCTTC
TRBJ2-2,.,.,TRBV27,CASTTNRGAGELFF,TGTGCCAGCACAACAAATCGAGGGGCCGGGGAGCTGTTTTTT
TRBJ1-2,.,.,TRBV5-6,CASSLSPQENYGYTF,TGTGCCAGCAGCTTGTCCCCTCAGGAGAACTATGGCTACACCTTC
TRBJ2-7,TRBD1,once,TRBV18,CASSYLGQGYEQYF,TGTGCCAGCTCATATTTGGGACAGGGTTACGAGCAGTACTTC
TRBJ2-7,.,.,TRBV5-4,CASSSGAQEHF,TGTGCCAGCAGCTCAGGGGCCCAAGAACATTTC
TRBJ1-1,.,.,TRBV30,CAWNSGGWATEAFF,TGTGCCTGGAATAGTGGGGGTTGGGCCACTGAAGCTTTCTTT
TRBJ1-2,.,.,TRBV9,CASSVDRAGYGYTF,TGTGCCAGCAGCGTAGACAGGGCAGGCTATGGCTACACCTTC
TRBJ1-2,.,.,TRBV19,CASRLTVAYGYTF,TGTGCCAGTAGGCTGACTGTCGCCTATGGCTACACCTTC
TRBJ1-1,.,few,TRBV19,CAARRRGEPSNTEAFF,TGTGCCGCGCGAAGGAGGGGAGAACCCTCCAACACTGAAGCTTTCTTT
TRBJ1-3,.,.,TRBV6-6,CASGQGMVYF,TGTGCCAGCGGTCAGGGGATGGTATATTTT
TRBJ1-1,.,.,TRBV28,CASSLITRGNTEAFF,TGTGCCAGCAGTTTAATTACCAGGGGAAACACTGAAGCTTTCTTT
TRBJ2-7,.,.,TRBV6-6,CASSYLGRGSSEQYF,TGTGCCAGCAGTTACTTAGGCAGGGGAAGCTCTGAGCAGTACTTC
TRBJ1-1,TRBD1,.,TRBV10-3,CAISGDRGTEAFF,TGTGCCATCAGTGGGGACAGGGGAACTGAAGCTTTCTTT
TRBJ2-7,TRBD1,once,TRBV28,CASSFDRGGYEQYF,TGTGCCAGCAGCTTTGACAGGGGCGGGTACGAGCAGTACTTC
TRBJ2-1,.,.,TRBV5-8,CASSLQSGGYEQFF,TGTGCCAGCAGCTTGCAGTCAGGGGGGTATGAGCAGTTCTTC
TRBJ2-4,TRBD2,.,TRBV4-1,CASSQDLVAGGRSLAKNIQYF,TGCGCCAGCAGCCAAGATTTGGTAGCGGGGGGCCGCTCGTTAGCCAAAAACATTCAGTACTTC
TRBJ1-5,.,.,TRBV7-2,CASSLSWDNGQPQHF,TGTGCCAGCAGCTTAAGCTGGGACAACGGTCAGCCCCAGCATTTT
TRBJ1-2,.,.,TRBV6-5,CASSYSGPPGLYGYTF,TGTGCCAGCAGTTACTCGGGCCCCCCGGGGCTCTATGGCTACACCTTC
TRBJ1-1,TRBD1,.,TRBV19,CASSSWTGTVTEAFF,TGTGCCAGTAGTTCATGGACAGGGACAGTCACTGAAGCTTTCTTT
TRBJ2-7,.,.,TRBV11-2,CASSLRGVPGAQYEQYF,TGTGCCAGCAGCTTAAGGGGGGTACCGGGGGCGCAATACGAGCAGTACTTC
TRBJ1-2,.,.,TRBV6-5,CASSFTGYGYTF,TGTGCCAGCAGTTTCACAGGCTATGGCTACACCTTC
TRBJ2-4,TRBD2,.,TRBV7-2,CASSGLAGVNIQYF,TGTGCCAGCAGCGGTTTAGCGGGAGTGAACATTCAGTACTTC
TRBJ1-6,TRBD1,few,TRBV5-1,CASGPRQGQGSPLHF,TGCGCCAGCGGACCGAGACAGGGTCAAGGTTCACCCCTCCACTTT
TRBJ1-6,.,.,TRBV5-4,CASSLAGINSPLHF,TGTGCCAGCAGCTTGGCGGGGATTAATTCACCCCTCCACTTT
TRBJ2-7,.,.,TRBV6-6,CASSTQGHEQYF,TGTGCCAGCAGCACACAGGGCCACGAGCAGTACTTC
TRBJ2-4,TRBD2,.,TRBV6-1,CASSEASGRNTKNIQYF,TGTGCCAGCAGTGAGGCTAGCGGGAGGAATACCAAAAACATTCAGTACTTC
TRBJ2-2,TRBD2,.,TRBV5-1,CASSLAEWREFVGELFF,TGCGCCAGCAGCTTGGCCGAGTGGCGGGAGTTTGTCGGGGAGCTGTTTTTT
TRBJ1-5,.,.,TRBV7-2,CASSLRAADGPQHF,TGTGCCAGCAGCTTACGGGCAGCCGACGGGCCCCAGCATTTT
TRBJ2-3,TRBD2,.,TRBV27,CASSSWTSGKNTDTQYF,TGTGCCAGCAGTTCCTGGACTAGCGGGAAAAACACAGATACGCAGTATTTT
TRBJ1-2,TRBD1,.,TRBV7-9,CASSFGSGGYGYTF,TGTGCCAGCAGCTTCGGTTCAGGGGGCTATGGCTACACCTTC
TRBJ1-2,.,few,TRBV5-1,CASSWGENYGYTF,TGCGCCAGCAGCTGGGGCGAGAACTATGGCTACACCTTC
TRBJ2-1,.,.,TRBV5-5,CASTPLGLASYNEQFF,TGTGCCAGCACCCCCCTAGGCCTAGCCTCCTACAATGAGCAGTTCTTC
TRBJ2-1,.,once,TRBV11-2,CASSFSRQNEQFF,TGTGCCAGCAGCTTTAGCAGACAGAATGAGCAGTTCTTC
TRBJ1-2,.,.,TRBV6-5,CASSYGTGGGGYTF,TGTGCCAGCAGTTACGGGACTGGGGGCGGTGGCTACACCTTC
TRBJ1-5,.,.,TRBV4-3,CASSLDARRYQPQHF,TGCGCCAGCAGCCTCGACGCCCGTCGGTATCAGCCCCAGCATTTT
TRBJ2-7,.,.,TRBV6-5,CASSYEPLGEQYF,TGTGCCAGCAGTTACGAGCCCCTAGGCGAGCAGTACTTC
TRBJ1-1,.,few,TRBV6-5,CASSYSRHHNTEAFF,TGTGCCAGCAGTTACTCGAGACACCACAACACTGAAGCTTTCTTT
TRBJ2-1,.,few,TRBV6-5,CASSGLPGWDEQFF,TGTGCCAGCTCCGGGCTCCCAGGGTGGGATGAGCAGTTCTTC